A single sample gave rise to the 30 T cell receptor beta chains below, sequenced in a study of response to subunit inactivated influenza vaccine. TCRdb processed the RT-PCR reads anew with MiXCR; each CDR3 protein has one entry. This table holds about half a million distinct CDR3 sequences, less than 8% found once. Specimen: PBMCs from blood, collected about 24 months after vaccination. The origin of the receptors is a man aged 50-75 years who received an inactivated influenza vaccine.

This clonotype was seen at least ten times. V and J are TRBV20-1 and TRBJ1-1; maybe TRBD1 (5 bases). V gave up 0 bases and J gave up 6 bases, with 8 bases separating them. The CDR3 runs 12 residues. CDR1 is DFQATT, CDR2 SNEGSKA, per germline (reference sequence). CDR3 DNA: TGCAGTGCTAGAGATTGGGGCTCTGAAGCTTTCTTT. Its translation is CSARDWGSEAFF.

This clonotype was seen only a few times. The chain is built from TRBV12-3 or TRBV12-4 and TRBJ1-1; 7 nucleotides line up with TRBD1. This CDR3 contains 15 residues. V lost 6 bases, J lost 6 bases, and 13 bases stayed unmatched. The CDR3: CASRPGSGQSSEAFF. The CDR3 bases are TGTGCCAGCAGACCCGGGTCGGGACAGAGCTCTGAAGCTTTCTTT.

This clonotype was recorded many times. The CDR3 sequence: CASSTLDEQYF. CDR3 coding DNA: TGCGCCAGCAGTACCCTTGACGAGCAGTACTTC. The V gene is TRBV5-1, the J gene TRBJ2-7, with D unresolved. This CDR3 spans 11 amino acids. Germline V gene lookup returns CDR1 SGHRS and CDR2 YFSETQ. The V gene lost 5 bases and the J gene lost 5 bases, with 8 bases spanning the gap.

There are many counts of this clonotype. J is TRBJ1-4 and V is TRBV9; weak D call: TRBD1 (6 bases). Trimming took 0 bases from V and 7 from J, leaving 10 bases between them. This CDR3 has 14 amino acids. Germline values: CDR1 SGDLS, CDR2 YYNGEE. The DNA of the CDR3 is TGTGCCAGCAGCGTAGGACAGGCTTCTGAAAAACTGTTTTTT. Protein: CASSVGQASEKLFF.

The chain is built from TRBV6-2 or TRBV6-3 and TRBJ1-5; 9 nucleotides agree with TRBD1. The germline V gene encodes CDR1 MNHEY and CDR2 SVGEGT. V gave up 9 bases and J gave up 4 bases; unmatched junction bases: 4. The CDR3 sequence is 13 residues long. The DNA of the CDR3 is TGTGCCAGGTGGACAGGGGCAAATCAGCCCCAGCATTTT. Protein product: CARWTGANQPQHF.

This CDR3 is CSARPGSSGNTIYF. The DNA for the CDR3 is TGCAGTGCTAGACCGGGGTCCTCTGGAAACACCATATATTTT. The V gene is TRBV20-1, the J gene TRBJ1-3, with D uncertain. The CDR3 extends over 14 amino acids. V gave up 2 bases and J gave up 0 bases, with 8 bases separating them. The germline CDR1 and CDR2 sequences are DFQATT and SNEGSKA (reference sequence).

Ten or more counts support this clonotype. The gene calls are TRBV4-2 and TRBJ1-6; TRBD1 agrees at 9 bases. Germline V gives CDR1 LGHNA, CDR2 YNFKEQ. V dropped 4 bases and J dropped 9; count of bases not matched to a gene: 10. CDR3 size: 16 residues. CDR3 amino acids: CASSPSAQGAVSPLHF. The CDR3 nucleotides are TGTGCCAGCAGCCCAAGTGCACAGGGGGCAGTTTCACCCCTCCACTTT.

This clonotype was observed a few times. The CDR3 nucleotides are TGTGCCAGCAGCTTACGGGCTAGAGGGGGTTTGGATACGCAGTATTTT. Protein sequence: CASSLRARGGLDTQYF. The chain uses TRBV11-2 and TRBJ2-3; D is possibly TRBD1 (6 bases). This CDR3 comprises 16 residues. Trimming left V 2 bases short and J 6 bases short, with 18 bases between. CDR1 SGHAT and CDR2 FQNNGV come from the germline V gene.

This clonotype showed up just a few times. The chain uses TRBV18 and TRBJ2-2; the D is unclear. Trimming removed 0 bases at V and 6 bases at J, with 14 bases between. The CDR3 contains 16 residues. Germline V gene sequence: CDR1 KGHSH, CDR2 LQKENI. CDR3: CASSPPIVQRAGELFF. CDR3 DNA: TGTGCCAGCTCACCACCGATCGTCCAGCGTGCCGGGGAGCTGTTTTTT.

In its sample, this clonotype was seen a few times. CDR3 residues: CSAQDRANYGYTF. DNA of the CDR3: TGCAGTGCCCAAGACAGAGCTAACTATGGCTACACCTTC. The gene calls are TRBV20-1 and TRBJ1-2, with D tentatively TRBD1 (5 bases). CDR1 and CDR2 from the germline V gene are DFQATT and SNEGSKA (reference sequence). CDR3 length: 13 amino acids. The V end lost 6 bases, the J end lost 0 bases, and 11 bases lay between the germline ends.

This clonotype came up a few times. This chain uses TRBV25-1 with TRBJ1-6; D is unclear. Germline assignment: CDR1 MGHDK and CDR2 SYGVNS. Trimming shortened V by 1 base and J by 9 bases, and 7 bases separated the two germline ends. The CDR3 is 13 amino acids. This chain's CDR3 is CASSEFPGSPLHF. CDR3 DNA: TGTGCCAGCAGTGAATTCCCCGGTTCACCCCTCCACTTT.

This clonotype was counted a few times. The J gene is TRBJ1-6, the V gene TRBV12-3 or TRBV12-4, with 7 positions matching TRBD1. Trimming removed 6 bases from V and 8 bases from J; junction bases left unmatched: 10. The CDR3 is 15 amino acids. CDR3 in DNA: TGTGCCAGCAGGCACGAACAGGGGTTTCATTCACCCCTCCACTTT. The encoded protein is CASRHEQGFHSPLHF.

This chain uses TRBV6-2 or TRBV6-3 with TRBJ1-2; the match to TRBD1 covers 8 bases. The CDR3 loop spans 15 amino acids. CDR1 is MNHEY and CDR2 is SVGEGT in the germline V gene. V shed 0 bases, J shed 8 bases, and the junction held 8 bases outside the gene matches. CDR3 protein: CASSYSKRTGTGYTF. For the CDR3, the DNA is TGTGCCAGCAGTTACTCGAAGAGGACAGGGACCGGCTACACCTTC.

This chain joins TRBV12-3 or TRBV12-4 and TRBJ2-5; D is tentatively TRBD1 or TRBD2 (5 bases each). CDR3 length: 15 amino acids. Between the trimmed V and J ends, which lost 6 bases and 7 bases, there was a span of 21 bases. CDR3 amino acids: CASRVGGATQGTQYF. CDR3 nucleotide sequence: TGTGCCAGCAGAGTTGGGGGAGCCACTCAGGGGACCCAGTACTTC.

In this sample, this clonotype turned up a few times. V gene TRBV20-1 combines with J gene TRBJ2-7; 9 bases fit TRBD2. Losses at the gene ends were 5 bases for V and 3 bases for J; bases not matched to a gene: 5. The germline V gene encodes CDR1 DFQATT and CDR2 SNEGSKA (reference sequence). The CDR3 runs 13 residues. As DNA, the CDR3 is TGCAGTGCTTGGACTAGCGAACACTACGAGCAGTACTTC. It is translated as CSAWTSEHYEQYF.

This clonotype occurred many times. The chain links TRBV7-7 to TRBJ2-2; D remains unclear. The CDR3 totals 11 residues. Trimming stripped 4 bases from V and 7 bases from J, with 4 bases between. Looked up from germline, CDR1 is SSHAT and CDR2 is FNYEAQ (reference sequence). DNA of the CDR3: TGTGCCAGCAGCTGGGACGGGGAGCTGTTTTTT. It is translated as CASSWDGELFF. The full variable domain, in which reference TRBV7-7 and TRBJ2-2 provide the parts outside the CDR3, is GAGVSQSPRYKVTKRGQDVTLRCDPISSHATLYWYQQALGQGPEFLTYFNYEAQPDKSGLPSDRFSAERPEGSISTLTIQRTEQRDSAMYRCASSWDGELFFGEGSRLTVL.

The V and J genes are TRBV20-1 and TRBJ2-7, with a possible D match to TRBD1 (6 bases). The CDR3 covers 13 residues. V gave up 6 bases and J gave up 5 bases, with 17 bases separating them. Germline V CDR1 and CDR2: DFQATT, SNEGSKA (reference sequence). CDR3 coding DNA: TGCAGTGCCTGGTGGCAGGGGATTAACGAGCAGTACTTC. The encoded protein is CSAWWQGINEQYF.

The sample holds a few counts of this clonotype. The chain uses TRBV12-3 or TRBV12-4 and TRBJ2-5; weak D call: TRBD2 (7 bases). V was clipped by 6 bases and J by 5 bases, with 13 bases between them. The CDR3 covers 13 residues. The CDR3 sequence is CASRAAGAETQYF. In DNA, the CDR3 is TGTGCCAGCAGGGCCGCGGGGGCCGAGACCCAGTACTTC.

This clonotype was seen a few times. The chain carries TRBV10-2 and TRBJ2-7; no definite D call. V dropped 0 bases and J dropped 1 base, with 10 bases sitting between them. Germline CDR1 reads WSHSY; CDR2 reads SAAADI. The CDR3 covers 15 residues. As DNA, the CDR3 is TGCGCCAGCAGTGAGTCGCCTTTTAGATCCTACGAGCAGTACTTC. Its translation is CASSESPFRSYEQYF.

This clonotype was seen a handful of times. The CDR3 is CASSPRPDITKYF. The CDR3 nucleotides read TGTGCCAGCAGTCCCCGTCCGGACATTACCAAGTACTTC. The chain carries TRBV28 and TRBJ2-7; D might be TRBD1 (5 bases). This CDR3 has 13 residues. Germline CDR1 MDHEN, CDR2 SYDVKM. Deletions cut 5 bases from V and 11 bases from J, with 19 bases between.

This clonotype was counted at least ten times. The V and J genes are TRBV15 and TRBJ2-3; no clear D gene. The CDR3 covers 16 residues. Germline V gene sequence: CDR1 LNHNV, CDR2 YYDKDF (reference sequence). Trimming cost V 4 bases and J 3 bases, with 17 bases left between them. Here the CDR3 DNA reads TGTGCCACCAGCACCGGCCGGGCGGTGGGGACAGATACGCAGTATTTT. Residues: CATSTGRAVGTDTQYF.

This clonotype was recorded a few times. The chain uses TRBV5-1 and TRBJ2-7; 7 bases map to TRBD1. With 6 bases clipped from V and 3 bases from J, the junction kept 6 bases outside the gene matches. Germline CDR1 is SGHRS and CDR2 is YFSETQ. The CDR3 loop spans 13 amino acids. CDR3 residues: CASIPPGGYEQYF. CDR3 DNA: TGCGCCAGCATCCCCCCAGGGGGCTACGAGCAGTACTTC.

This clonotype was detected ten times or more. The V gene is TRBV29-1, the J gene TRBJ2-7, with 9 positions matching TRBD2. The length of the CDR3 is 13 residues. V lost 2 bases to trimming and J lost 8 bases; unmatched junction nucleotides: 7. Per the germline V gene, CDR1 is SQVTM and CDR2 is ANQGSEA. In nucleotides, the CDR3 is TGCAGCGTTGAAATGCCGACTAGCGGACAGCAGTACTTC. Translating gives CSVEMPTSGQQYF.

This chain links TRBV11-1 with TRBJ2-6; D possibly corresponds to TRBD2 (6 bases). Per germline, CDR1 SGHAT and CDR2 FQDESV (reference sequence). Trimming removed 2 bases from V and 0 bases from J, with 14 bases in between. This CDR3 contains 18 residues. The CDR3 loop is CASSLWGGGNSGANVLTF. Written as DNA, the CDR3 is TGTGCCAGCAGCTTATGGGGCGGAGGGAACTCTGGGGCCAACGTCCTGACTTTC. Filled out from reference TRBV11-1 and TRBJ2-6, the complete variable domain reads EAEVAQSPRYKITEKSQAVAFWCDPISGHATLYWYRQILGQGPELLVQFQDESVVDDSQLPKDRFSAERLKGVDSTLKIQPAELGDSAMYLCASSLWGGGNSGANVLTFGAGSRLTVL.

This clonotype came up once. In DNA, the CDR3 is TGTGCCAGCAGCACACCGGGACTAGCGGCGAACACCGGGGAGCTGTTTTTT. Translating gives CASSTPGLAANTGELFF. The chain carries TRBV9 and TRBJ2-2; 11 bases map to TRBD2. The ends lost 4 bases at V and 0 bases at J; junction bases unmatched: 5. The germline CDR1 and CDR2 sequences are SGDLS and YYNGEE. The CDR3 contains 17 residues.

This clonotype was observed a handful of times. The chain links TRBV20-1 to TRBJ2-3; weak D call: TRBD1 (5 bases). Germline CDR1 DFQATT, CDR2 SNEGSKA (reference sequence). The germline V and J ends were trimmed by 2 bases and 4 bases, with 10 bases remaining between them. CDR3 length equals 13 residues. CDR3 nucleotide sequence: TGCAGTGCTAGACCAGCAGGGTCAGATACGCAGTATTTT. Amino acids: CSARPAGSDTQYF.

This clonotype has a handful of counts. CDR3: CASSFPGGAGEQFF. Written as DNA, the CDR3 is TGTGCCAGCAGTTTTCCAGGAGGCGCTGGTGAGCAGTTCTTC. The V gene is TRBV12-3 or TRBV12-4, the J gene TRBJ2-1; weak D call: TRBD2 (5 bases). V lost 3 bases, J lost 9 bases, and 15 bases lay in between. The CDR3 covers 14 residues.

This clonotype was recorded at least ten times. The chain links TRBV4-2 to TRBJ1-2; no reliable D call. The V gene lost 0 bases and the J gene lost 4 bases, with 12 bases spanning the gap. The germline CDR1 and CDR2 sequences are LGHNA and YNFKEQ. The CDR3 contains 15 residues. The CDR3 sequence is CASSQDLAAPYGYTF. As DNA, the CDR3 is TGTGCCAGCAGCCAAGATCTGGCAGCCCCCTATGGCTACACCTTC.

This clonotype was observed many times. The V gene is TRBV7-2, the J gene TRBJ2-7; either TRBD1 or TRBD2 may fit D (5 bases each). The CDR3 contains 16 residues. Germline-derived CDR1 and CDR2 are SGHTA and FQGNSA. V gave up 0 bases and J gave up 3 bases, with 15 bases separating them. The CDR3 region is CASSLAGQRVDYEQYF. In DNA form, the CDR3 reads TGTGCCAGCAGCTTAGCGGGGCAGAGGGTTGACTACGAGCAGTACTTC.

The CDR3 spells CASSKEYHQETQYF. The CDR3 nucleotides are TGTGCCAGCAGCAAAGAATACCACCAAGAGACCCAGTACTTC. The chain carries TRBV21-1 and TRBJ2-5. TRBV21-1 is a pseudogene segment. CDR3 size: 14 residues.